A single sample gave rise to the 9 T cell receptor beta chains below, sequenced in a study of regulatory T cells in long-lasting Graves disease. Time point: persistent/refractory GD, antithyroid drugs over 5 years with positive TRAb. There was RNA extracted from PBMCs, and the TCR library was made from it. iRepertoire HTBI primers and Arm-PCR of CDR3 regions built TCR beta libraries. TCRdb re-called the multiplex PCR reads with MiXCR, one entry per CDR3 protein. The sample consists of more than 650,000 distinct CDR3 sequences, around 32% of them appearing once. The sample was peripheral blood mononuclear cells (PBMCs), taken when the disease was refractory, from a patient treated with antithyroid drugs. The receptors stem from a female donor with Graves disease.

This clonotype was detected many times. V gene TRBV12-3 or TRBV12-4 combines with J gene TRBJ2-5, with D tentatively TRBD1 (6 bases). The CDR3 totals 11 residues. Trimming shortened V by 6 bases and J by 14 bases, and 16 bases separated the two germline ends. In DNA, the CDR3 is TGTGCCAGCAGAAGCGGACAGACCTCTTACTTC. This sequence encodes CASRSGQTSYF.

The chain uses TRBV6-1 and TRBJ1-1, with a tentative D call TRBD1 (5 bases). V lost 2 bases and J lost 0, with 13 bases in between. Germline-derived CDR1 and CDR2 are MNHNS and SASEGT. CDR3 size: 16 residues. The CDR3 coding sequence is TGTGCCAGCAGTGAACCGGGGCAGGGTTTGAACACTGAAGCTTTCTTT. Encoded protein: CASSEPGQGLNTEAFF.

About this clonotype: A much larger clone sits a single nucleotide away, making a read error possible. The J gene is TRBJ2-5, the V gene TRBV2; weak D call: TRBD1 (6 bases). Per the germline V gene, CDR1 is SNHLY and CDR2 is FYNNEI. V was pared by 6 bases and J by 6 bases, with 20 bases between. The length of the CDR3 is 15 residues. CDR3 residues: CASSPNRVIRQTQYF. In DNA, the CDR3 is TGTGCCAGCAGCCCCAACAGGGTCATCCGCCAGACCCAGTACTTC. The full variable domain, with the rest looked up from reference TRBV2 and TRBJ2-5, is EPEVTQTPSHQVTQMGQEVILRCVPISNHLYFYWYRQILGQKVEFLVSFYNNEISEKSEIFDDQFSVERPDGSNFTLKIRSTKLEDSAMYFCASSPNRVIRQTQYFGPGTRLLVL.

With respect to this clonotype: Just one base apart from a much larger clone, this may be a read error. This chain links TRBV6-1 with TRBJ1-1, with a tentative D call TRBD1 (6 bases). In germline, CDR1 is MNHNS, CDR2 SASEGT. CDR3 length: 13 residues. This CDR3 is CGSRQQGHTEAFF. The CDR3 region has the DNA TGTGGCAGCAGACAACAGGGTCACACTGAAGCTTTCTTT.

The sample holds a few counts of this clonotype. This chain connects TRBV3-1 to TRBJ1-1, with D possibly being TRBD1 (6 bases). There are 16 residues in the CDR3. V was shortened by 1 base and J by 1 base, with 13 bases between the two germline ends. Germline loops: CDR1 LGHDT, CDR2 YNNKEL (reference sequence). CDR3 in amino acids: CASSQGGGTTNTEAFF. DNA for the CDR3: TGTGCCAGCAGCCAAGGAGGAGGGACAACGAACACTGAAGCTTTCTTT.

The V gene is TRBV28, the J gene TRBJ2-1, with TRBD2 matching over 11 bases. Germline values: CDR1 MDHEN, CDR2 SYDVKM. This CDR3 contains 15 residues. Trimming removed 6 bases from V and 5 bases from J; junction bases left unmatched: 6. The DNA for the CDR3 is TGTGCCAGCAGCGCCGGGACTAGCGGAAACAATGAGCAGTTCTTC. Translation: CASSAGTSGNNEQFF.

This clonotype was counted between two and nine times. Here the CDR3 DNA reads TGTGCCAGCAGTCCCCGGGTGCCGTACAACCCCGAGGGCACTGAAGCTTTCTTT. It yields the protein CASSPRVPYNPEGTEAFF. The V and J genes are TRBV6-1 and TRBJ1-1; no reliable D call. The germline CDR1 and CDR2 sequences are MNHNS and SASEGT. V dropped 5 bases and J dropped 4 bases, with 26 bases sitting between them. The CDR3 totals 18 residues.

V gene TRBV20-1 combines with J gene TRBJ2-7; D gene uncertain. Per the germline V gene, CDR1 is DFQATT and CDR2 is SNEGSKA (reference sequence). This CDR3 contains 13 residues. V shed 2 bases and J shed 5 bases, with 13 bases lying between them. The CDR3 here is CSARLQLTHEQYF. CDR3 DNA sequence: TGCAGTGCTAGATTGCAGCTGACCCACGAGCAGTACTTC.

The V and J genes are TRBV6-5 and TRBJ2-1; D is undetermined. Germline CDR1 and CDR2: MNHEY and SVGAGI. V lost 0 bases, J lost 12 bases, and 15 bases lay in between. The CDR3 totals 14 residues. The CDR3 bases are TGTGCCAGCAGTTACTCGGCTGACGTGGCTCGGCAGTTCTTC. Residues: CASSYSADVARQFF.